This T cell receptor (beta chain) was captured by sequencing in a study of neurological immune-mediated disorders. Time point indicated: longitudinal time-point 3. Libraries used 2 million unsorted PBMCs kept frozen in RNAlater. MiXCR was run by TCRdb on the 5' RACE reads, yielding one entry per CDR3 protein. The sample has 84,000 or so distinct CDR3 sequences, 4.3% seen once. Many counts were recorded for this clonotype. The material sequenced was PBMCs. This receptor was obtained from a woman aged 60 to 75 with multiple sclerosis.

CDR3 residues: CASSQDMEQPQHF. CDR3 nucleotide sequence: TGTGCCAGCAGCCAAGATATGGAGCAGCCCCAGCATTTT. V gene TRBV4-2 combines with J gene TRBJ1-5; the D is unclear. V was clipped by 0 bases and J by 7 bases, with 7 bases between them. The CDR3 contains 13 residues. The V gene's germline CDR1 is LGHNA and CDR2 YNFKEQ.